Listed here are 29 T cell receptor beta chains from one sample, sequenced in a study of blood T cell repertoires in COVID-19 (dated by TCRdb to the early 2020s). The method was the immunoSEQ multiplex PCR assay. TCRdb obtained this table from immuneACCESS and retained in-frame rearrangements with V and J assigned. These tables miss some clones; where compared with another copy, unresolved V genes account for less than half of the shortfall, and the remainder is unexplained. The sample table records about 250,000 clones; approximately 92% of these occur just once. Clones ranked in the top ten supply 4% to 5% of the sample. Sequenced material: peripheral blood. Receptors were obtained from a woman in her thirties or forties who had recovered from COVID-19.

This chain connects TRBV6-2 or TRBV6-3 to TRBJ1-2; TRBD1 is a possible D gene (6 bases). CDR1 is MNHEY and CDR2 is SVGEGT in the germline V gene. The CDR3 runs 12 residues. V was shortened by 6 bases and J by 6 bases, with 11 bases between the two germline ends. The chain's CDR3 is CASSRGNHGYTF. CDR3 nucleotide sequence: TGTGCCAGCAGCAGGGGTAATCATGGCTACACCTTC.

This rearrangement joins TRBV4-2 to TRBJ2-3; 10 bases are a match to TRBD2. The CDR3 is 17 residues long. Unmatched junction bases numbered 6, after V lost 2 bases and J lost 1 base. Germline lookup yields CDR1 LGHNA and CDR2 YNFKEQ. This CDR3 reads CASSQSAGTSGTDTQYF. The CDR3 nucleotides read TGTGCCAGCAGCCAATCTGCCGGGACTAGCGGCACAGATACGCAGTATTTT.

The chain links TRBV2 to TRBJ1-6; TRBD1 might be the D (6 bases). Germline loops: CDR1 SNHLY, CDR2 FYNNEI. The CDR3 has 14 residues. Between the trimmed V and J ends, which lost 6 bases and 7 bases, there was a span of 13 bases. CDR3 loop: CASSETGPNSPLHF. The CDR3 nucleotides are TGTGCCAGCAGCGAGACAGGCCCAAATTCACCCCTCCACTTT.

The chain recombines TRBV5-1 with TRBJ1-3, with D possibly matching TRBD1 (5 bases). The V and J ends lost 4 bases and 3 bases respectively, with 14 bases between them. The germline gives CDR1 SGHRS, CDR2 YFSETQ. The CDR3 is made up of 15 amino acids. CDR3 sequence (DNA): TGCGCCAGCAGCGTTAGGGGCGGCGATGGAAACACCATATATTTT. Its protein product is CASSVRGGDGNTIYF.

J is TRBJ1-1 and V is TRBV9; 7 nucleotides match TRBD1. Germline V gives CDR1 SGDLS, CDR2 YYNGEE. V lost 5 bases to trimming and J lost 5 bases; unmatched junction nucleotides: 9. The CDR3 extends over 14 amino acids. The CDR3 DNA reads as TGTGCCAGCAGTCAAGAGGGGGCCGGGACTGAAGCTTTCTTT. As protein: CASSQEGAGTEAFF.

This chain connects TRBV5-6 to TRBJ1-2; a possible D gene is TRBD1 (6 bases). The CDR3 has 15 amino acids. Germline V CDR1 and CDR2: SGHDT, YYEEEE. V lost 4 bases, J lost 7 bases, and 20 bases lay in between. The CDR3 loop is CASSGHRVLQFGYTF. CDR3 in DNA: TGTGCCAGCAGCGGACACAGGGTCCTGCAATTTGGCTACACCTTC.

V and J are TRBV6-1 and TRBJ1-4; perhaps TRBD1 as D (5 bases). The CDR3 is 14 residues long. Deletions cut 0 bases from V and 6 bases from J, with 8 bases between. CDR1 and CDR2 from the germline V gene are MNHNS and SASEGT. The CDR3 loop is CASSEAGRDEKLFF. CDR3 nucleotide sequence: TGTGCCAGCAGTGAAGCGGGCAGGGATGAAAAACTGTTTTTT.

This clone has a single count. V usage is TRBV7-7 and J usage is TRBJ2-2; D ambiguous. CDR1 is SSHAT, CDR2 FNYEAQ, per germline (reference sequence). This CDR3 has 16 amino acids. V was cut by 2 bases and J by 0 bases, with 10 bases left in between. The CDR3 DNA is TGTGCCAGCAGCTTAACTTTTGCGGCGAACACCGGGGAGCTGTTTTTT. Amino acids: CASSLTFAANTGELFF.

The chain couples TRBV6-4 to TRBJ1-5; 7 bases map to TRBD1. Germline V gene lookup returns CDR1 MRHNA and CDR2 SNTAGT. The trim removed 7 bases at V and 0 bases at J, leaving 15 bases unmatched. The CDR3 spans 18 residues. The CDR3 is CASTEGGNRGHSNQPQHF. CDR3 coding DNA: TGTGCCAGCACTGAGGGGGGCAACAGGGGCCATAGCAATCAGCCCCAGCATTTT.

With respect to this clone: Other nucleotide sequences from this sample produce the same CDR3. The V gene is TRBV4-1, the J gene TRBJ2-7; D perhaps matches TRBD2 (5 bases). CDR1 is MGHRA and CDR2 is YSYEKL in the germline V gene. Trimming shortened V by 0 bases and J by 3 bases, and 6 bases separated the two germline ends. The CDR3 covers 13 residues. CDR3 bases: TGCGCCAGCAGCCAAGAAGGAGGCTACGAGCAGTACTTC. As protein: CASSQEGGYEQYF.

This chain links TRBV18 with TRBJ1-6; D gene unclear. Germline CDR1 reads KGHSH; CDR2 reads LQKENI. Trimming pared 2 bases from V and 11 bases from J, leaving 13 bases between. This CDR3 contains 14 residues. The CDR3 loop reads CASSPSSMEAPLHF. DNA for the CDR3: TGTGCCAGCTCACCATCCTCGATGGAGGCACCCCTCCACTTT.

This rearrangement joins TRBV30 to TRBJ2-2; D is unresolved. V dropped 2 bases and J dropped 1 base, with 8 bases sitting between them. The CDR3 contains 14 residues. The V gene's germline CDR1 is GTSNPN and CDR2 SVGIG (reference sequence). The CDR3 sequence: CAWSINLNTGELFF. The DNA of the CDR3 is TGTGCCTGGAGTATTAACTTGAACACCGGGGAGCTGTTTTTT.

The rearrangement uses TRBV7-9 and TRBJ2-3; 13 nucleotides align to TRBD2. Looked up from germline, CDR1 is SEHNR and CDR2 is FQNEAQ (reference sequence). This CDR3 is 16 amino acids long. V lost 5 bases, J lost 6 bases, and 8 bases stayed unmatched. CDR3 DNA sequence: TGTGCCAGCAGCCAGGGACTAGCGGGATCTGGGGATACGCAGTATTTT. Translating it yields CASSQGLAGSGDTQYF.

The chain carries TRBV9 and TRBJ2-3; D is undetermined. CDR1 is SGDLS, CDR2 YYNGEE, per germline. The CDR3 runs to 12 residues. Trimming took off 3 bases at V and 4 bases at J, with 6 bases between the two ends. CDR3 protein: CASSGASDTQYF. CDR3 sequence (DNA): TGTGCCAGCAGCGGAGCCTCAGATACGCAGTATTTT.

The chain carries TRBV19 and TRBJ1-1, with D unclear. V gave up 3 bases and J gave up 0 bases, with 5 bases separating them. In germline, CDR1 is LNHDA, CDR2 SQIVND (reference sequence). The CDR3 extends over 13 amino acids. Here the CDR3 DNA reads TGTGCCAGTAGTATGGGCATGAACACTGAAGCTTTCTTT. Encoded protein: CASSMGMNTEAFF. Supplemented by reference TRBV19 and TRBJ1-1, the full variable domain reads DGGITQSPKYLFRKEGQNVTLSCEQNLNHDAMYWYRQDPGQGLRLIYYSQIVNDFQKGDIAEGYSVSREKKESFPLTVTSAQKNPTAFYLCASSMGMNTEAFFGQGTRLTVV.

The chain is built from TRBV19 and TRBJ1-2; D gene unclear. The CDR3 has 14 residues. V lost 2 bases and J lost 0, with 7 bases in between. The V gene's germline CDR1 is LNHDA and CDR2 SQIVND (reference sequence). The CDR3 reads CASSITDTNYGYTF. The CDR3 DNA follows: TGTGCCAGTAGTATAACCGACACTAACTATGGCTACACCTTC.

This chain joins TRBV11-2 and TRBJ1-3, with D unclear. Germline lookup yields CDR1 SGHAT and CDR2 FQNNGV. Between the trimmed V and J ends, which lost 5 bases and 0 bases, there was a span of 8 bases. CDR3 size: 14 residues. In DNA, the CDR3 is TGTGCCAGCAGCAACAGTTTCTCTGGAAACACCATATATTTT. Translated: CASSNSFSGNTIYF.

This rearrangement joins TRBV18 to TRBJ2-5; TRBD2 aligns across 12 bases. The CDR3 sequence is 21 residues long. V lost 0 bases, J lost 5 bases, and 19 bases stayed unmatched. CDR1 and CDR2 (germline): KGHSH, LQKENI. The CDR3 is CASSPPYLRLAGGRFWETQYF. The CDR3 bases are TGTGCCAGCTCACCACCGTACCTCAGGCTAGCGGGGGGGCGCTTCTGGGAGACCCAGTACTTC.

This clone appeared once. This chain connects TRBV28 to TRBJ1-5; 8 positions agree with TRBD1. Trimming cost V 6 bases and J 3 bases; bases outside gene matches: 4. The CDR3 spans 14 residues. The germline gives CDR1 MDHEN, CDR2 SYDVKM. The CDR3 protein is CASSLQGANQPQHF. CDR3 bases: TGTGCCAGCAGCTTGCAGGGGGCCAATCAGCCCCAGCATTTT.

The rearrangement joins TRBV19 to TRBJ2-2; tentatively, D is TRBD2 (6 bases). Trimming took 1 base from V and 0 from J, leaving 9 bases between them. The length of the CDR3 is 16 residues. Per the germline V gene, CDR1 is LNHDA and CDR2 is SQIVND (reference sequence). DNA of the CDR3: TGTGCCAGTAGTATAGGCGGCGGGGCGAACACCGGGGAGCTGTTTTTT. Protein sequence: CASSIGGGANTGELFF.

This sequence joins TRBV3-1 (or the pseudogene TRBV3-2) and TRBJ2-6; tentatively, D is TRBD1 (5 bases). Trimming removed 0 bases at V and 16 bases at J, with 13 bases between. Germline CDR1 reads LGHDT; CDR2 reads YNNKEL (reference sequence). The length of the CDR3 is 13 residues. This CDR3 reads CASSQDLTEILTF. CDR3 DNA: TGTGCCAGCAGCCAAGACCTGACAGAGATACTGACTTTC.

The V call is TRBV7-9, the J call TRBJ2-7, with D perhaps TRBD1 (6 bases). The CDR3 sequence is 13 residues long. V was pared by 5 bases and J by 1 base, with 9 bases between. The germline CDR1 and CDR2 sequences are SEHNR and FQNEAQ (reference sequence). The DNA for the CDR3 is TGTGCCAGCAGCCGCAGGGGTTCCTACGAGCAGTACGTC. It translates to CASSRRGSYEQYV.

This rearrangement joins TRBV28 to TRBJ1-5; 8 bases map to TRBD1. Germline values: CDR1 MDHEN, CDR2 SYDVKM. The V segment lost 7 bases and the J segment 6 bases; nucleotides outside the gene matches: 11. The CDR3 totals 15 residues. The CDR3 nucleotides read TGTGCCAGCACTAAGGGCCAGGGGGCTGGTCAGCCCCAGCATTTT. This gives the protein CASTKGQGAGQPQHF.

The rearrangement uses TRBV9 and TRBJ1-3; D is uncertain. Between the trimmed V and J ends, which lost 4 bases and 3 bases, there was a span of 14 bases. CDR3 length: 15 residues. Germline values: CDR1 SGDLS, CDR2 YYNGEE. CDR3 loop: CASSPQLGVGNTIYF. DNA for the CDR3: TGTGCCAGCAGCCCTCAGCTCGGAGTTGGAAACACCATATATTTT. Variable domain in full (rest from reference TRBV9 and TRBJ1-3): DSGVTQTPKHLITATGQRVTLRCSPRSGDLSVYWYQQSLDQGLQFLIQYYNGEERAKGNILERFSAQQFPDLHSELNLSSLELGDSALYFCASSPQLGVGNTIYFGEGSWLTVV.

This chain uses TRBV7-2 with TRBJ2-1, with D perhaps TRBD1 (6 bases). The length of the CDR3 is 13 residues. V dropped 0 bases and J dropped 14 bases, with 14 bases sitting between them. The germline V gene encodes CDR1 SGHTA and CDR2 FQGNSA. The CDR3: CASSLARDTSKFF. The CDR3 region has the DNA TGTGCCAGCAGCTTAGCTCGGGACACGAGCAAGTTCTTC.

The CDR3 loop reads CASSGQNNSPLHF. CDR3 nucleotide sequence: TGTGCCAGTTCTGGACAGAACAATTCACCCCTCCACTTT. The chain has TRBV6-5 and TRBJ1-6, with D possibly TRBD1 on 6 matching bases. The germline gives CDR1 MNHEY, CDR2 SVGAGI. The ends were cut back, 9 bases at V and 7 bases at J, with 13 bases in the middle. The CDR3 is 13 amino acids.

There are a few counts of this clone. The gene calls are TRBV7-9 and TRBJ1-6; no clear D gene. Trimming pared 1 base from V and 7 bases from J, leaving 8 bases between. This CDR3 comprises 14 residues. Germline lookup yields CDR1 SEHNR and CDR2 FQNEAQ (reference sequence). CDR3 in DNA: TGTGCCAGCAGCTTAGAACAGTACAATTCACCCCTCCACTTT. It translates to CASSLEQYNSPLHF.

The J gene is TRBJ1-5, the V gene TRBV28, with 8 positions matching TRBD1. Per the germline V gene, CDR1 is MDHEN and CDR2 is SYDVKM. The length of the CDR3 is 13 residues. V gave up 8 bases and J gave up 5 bases; unmatched junction bases: 5. The CDR3 reads CASHRGVDQPQHF. CDR3 nucleotides: TGTGCCAGCCACAGGGGGGTTGATCAGCCCCAGCATTTT.

This clone was seen once. The rearrangement links TRBV18 to TRBJ2-1, with D perhaps TRBD2 (6 bases). CDR3 size: 16 residues. V lost 6 bases and J 0 bases, leaving 15 bases between the germline ends. Germline V lookup: CDR1 KGHSH, CDR2 LQKENI. CDR3 region: CASSPLRGSSYNEQFF. The CDR3 DNA reads as TGTGCCAGCTCGCCGCTGCGGGGTAGCTCCTACAATGAGCAGTTCTTC. The full variable domain, with the rest looked up from reference TRBV18 and TRBJ2-1, is NAGVMQNPRHLVRRRGQEARLRCSPMKGHSHVYWYRQLPEEGLKFMVYLQKENIIDESGMPKERFSAEFPKEGPSILRIQQVVRGDSAAYFCASSPLRGSSYNEQFFGPGTRLTVL.